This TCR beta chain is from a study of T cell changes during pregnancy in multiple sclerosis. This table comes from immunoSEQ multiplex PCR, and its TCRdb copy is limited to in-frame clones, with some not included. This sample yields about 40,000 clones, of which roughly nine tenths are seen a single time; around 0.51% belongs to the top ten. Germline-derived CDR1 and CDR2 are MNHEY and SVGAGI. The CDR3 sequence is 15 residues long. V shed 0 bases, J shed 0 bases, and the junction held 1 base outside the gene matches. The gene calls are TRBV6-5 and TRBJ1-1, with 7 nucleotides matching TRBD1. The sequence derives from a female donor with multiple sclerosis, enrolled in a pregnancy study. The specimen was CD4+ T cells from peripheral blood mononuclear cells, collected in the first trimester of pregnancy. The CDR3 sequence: CASSYSGQLNTEAFF. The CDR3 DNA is TGTGCCAGCAGTTACTCGGGACAGCTGAACACTGAAGCTTTCTTT.